The clone carrying this T cell receptor (beta chain) was seen a handful of times. The length of the CDR3 is 15 residues. V lost 6 bases to trimming and J lost 9 bases, with 27 bases between them. Germline loops: CDR1 DFQATT, CDR2 SNEGSKA (reference sequence). TCRdb reprocessed the RT-PCR reads with MiXCR, giving one entry per CDR3 protein. The sample comprises approximately 720,000 distinct CDR3 sequences, 12% to 15% of which are singletons, and about 3.9% rests with the top ten. The rearrangement joins TRBV20-1 to TRBJ2-7, with D perhaps given as TRBD1 or TRBD2 (5 bases each). The sequence derives from a female donor in good health, serving as a healthy control. The source material was memory CD4+ T cells from blood. The CDR3 sequence: CSAGPSGSLGARQYF. The CDR3 DNA reads as TGCAGTGCCGGCCCCTCGGGTAGCCTCGGGGCACGGCAGTACTTC.